This TCR beta chain comes out of a study of blood T cell repertoires in COVID-19. About the research overall: Acute and convalescent COVID-19 samples came from the United States, Italy and Spain. PBMCs, B-cell-depleted T cells, or T cells provided the cDNA or gDNA that made up the material.

The CDR3 covers 13 residues. Trimming left V 0 bases short and J 3 bases short, with 6 bases between. Looked up from germline, CDR1 is LGHNT and CDR2 is FRNRAP. Clones were read by immunoSEQ multiplex PCR, and TCRdb kept only the in-frame ones, dropping some. The table has 60,000 to 75,000 clones, 80% to 90% seen once. The sample comprised peripheral blood. The receptor was isolated from a man aged 45-65 years with active COVID-19. The chain carries TRBV12-5 and TRBJ2-7; perhaps TRBD2 as D (5 bases). CDR3 bases: TGTGCTAGTGGTTTGGTCGGGATCTACGAGCAGTACTTC. Translation gives CASGLVGIYEQYF.